A selection of T cell receptor beta chains follows, all from one sample in a study of T-cell reconstitution after alpha-beta-depleted transplantation in children. TCRdb recomputed calls from the PCR reads with MiXCR, one row per CDR3 protein. This sample has 250,000 to 300,000 distinct CDR3 sequences, with more than 9% found just once. This material consisted of PBMCs from the stem cell graft donor, taken from the stem cell graft. These receptor sequences come from a human donor who donated a stem cell graft to a child with SCID. Each CDR3 is given without its conserved first and last residue. Fields, in order: V gene, CDR3 protein.

v_gene: TRBV18; CDR3aa: ASSPNSGDTQY
v_gene: TRBV12-3/TRBV12-4; CDR3aa: ASSFSGHVLGYGYT
v_gene: TRBV10-2; CDR3aa: ASTSGRTEAF
v_gene: TRBV10-3; CDR3aa: AISPLRTSGGNSYNEQF
v_gene: TRBV10-3; CDR3aa: AIRPQETDTQY
v_gene: TRBV20-1; CDR3aa: SAISTGSYGYT
v_gene: TRBV6-6; CDR3aa: ASSYRGPTEAF
v_gene: TRBV7-8; CDR3aa: ASSPPWAGELF
v_gene: TRBV12-3/TRBV12-4; CDR3aa: ASRGAGTDFSPLH
v_gene: TRBV6-4; CDR3aa: ATLPAKNIQY
v_gene: TRBV5-1; CDR3aa: ASRPDGTGGSGEQF
v_gene: TRBV15; CDR3aa: ATSRDRSSAGETQY
v_gene: TRBV12-3/TRBV12-4; CDR3aa: ASSLNNQPQH
v_gene: TRBV13; CDR3aa: ASSFVQRKETQY
v_gene: TRBV12-3/TRBV12-4; CDR3aa: ASRDRARGYT
v_gene: TRBV14; CDR3aa: ASSLRLEHPLGNIQY
v_gene: TRBV7-8; CDR3aa: ATLRPGTANSPLH
v_gene: TRBV13; CDR3aa: ASSLGQWRLYEQY
v_gene: TRBV18; CDR3aa: ASSQTGGRTGETQY
v_gene: TRBV6-2/TRBV6-3; CDR3aa: ASHGTSGGSYNEQF
v_gene: TRBV6-1; CDR3aa: ASSQGGAGYYEQY
v_gene: TRBV29-1; CDR3aa: SVRETSGGYYEQY
v_gene: TRBV20-1; CDR3aa: SASTGVYEQY
v_gene: TRBV15; CDR3aa: ATSKDTTYEQY
v_gene: TRBV3-1; CDR3aa: ASSQRGNYGYT
v_gene: TRBV6-1; CDR3aa: ASRAGTGRHNEQF